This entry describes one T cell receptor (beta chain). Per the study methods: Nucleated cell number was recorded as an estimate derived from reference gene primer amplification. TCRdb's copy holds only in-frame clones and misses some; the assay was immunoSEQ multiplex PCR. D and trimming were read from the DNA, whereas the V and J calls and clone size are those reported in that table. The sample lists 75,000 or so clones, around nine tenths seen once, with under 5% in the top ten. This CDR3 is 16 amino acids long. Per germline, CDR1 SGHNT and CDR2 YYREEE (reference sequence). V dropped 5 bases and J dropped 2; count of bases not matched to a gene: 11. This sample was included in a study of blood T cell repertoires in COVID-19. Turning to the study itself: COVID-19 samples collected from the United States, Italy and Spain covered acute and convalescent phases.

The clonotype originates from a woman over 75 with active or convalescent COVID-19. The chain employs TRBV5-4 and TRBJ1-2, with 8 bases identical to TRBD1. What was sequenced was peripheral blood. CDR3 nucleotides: TGTGCCAGCAGTCGCAACGGCCAGGGGGCAAACTATGGCTACACCTTC. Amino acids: CASSRNGQGANYGYTF.